This T cell receptor beta chain was observed in a study of human T cells and chemical hapten exposure. Time point of the sample: pre-sensitization, week 0. Treatment specified: therapeutic diphenylcyclopropenone sensitization with weekly scalp DPC. Unfractionated whole blood yielded total RNA. General study findings and limits: Large CDR3 similarity clusters arose significantly more often from expanded TCRs than from controls. As patch test score rose, PT1 expanded TCR counts tended to rise as well.

Between the trimmed V and J ends, which lost 0 bases and 1 base, there was a span of 6 bases. There are 14 residues in the CDR3. Germline-derived CDR1 and CDR2 are MNHNY and SVGAGI (reference sequence). This clonotype was recorded a few times. Its matching antigen is unknown. Original processing methods: A per-sample median of about 95,000 TCRs was observed, with counts ranging from about 23,224 to 690,600. TCRdb used MiXCR to reprocess the RACE reads, holding one entry per CDR3 protein. These V and J calls rely on TCRdb rather than the paper's analysis. The data hold some 250,000 distinct CDR3 sequences, with approximately 8% observed a single time.

Material: whole blood, obtained in connection with sensitization to the hapten diphenylcyclopropenone (DPC). The sequence derives from a man aged 18 to 29 with alopecia areata. Some clones in this sample may be carry-over from other donors' samples. This chain connects TRBV6-6 to TRBJ1-1; no firm D call. The DNA for the CDR3 is TGTGCCAGCAGTTACTCGATGTGGAACACTGAAGCTTTCTTT. Translating it yields CASSYSMWNTEAFF.